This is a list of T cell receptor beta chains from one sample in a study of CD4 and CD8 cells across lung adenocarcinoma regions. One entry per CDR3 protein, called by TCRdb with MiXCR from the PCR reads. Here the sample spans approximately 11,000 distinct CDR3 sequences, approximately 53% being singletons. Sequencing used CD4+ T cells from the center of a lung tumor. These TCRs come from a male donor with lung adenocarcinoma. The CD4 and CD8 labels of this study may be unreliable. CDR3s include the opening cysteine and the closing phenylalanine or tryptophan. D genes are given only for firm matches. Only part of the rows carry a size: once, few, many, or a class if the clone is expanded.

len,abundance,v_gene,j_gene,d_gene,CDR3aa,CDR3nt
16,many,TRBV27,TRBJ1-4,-,CAIPPPGHRSDEKLFF,TGTGCCATACCTCCTCCGGGACACAGAAGCGATGAAAAACTGTTTTTT
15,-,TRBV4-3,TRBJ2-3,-,CASSLQASSTDTQYF,TGCGCCAGCAGCCTACAGGCCTCTAGCACAGATACGCAGTATTTT
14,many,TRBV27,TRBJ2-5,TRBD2,CASRPGLAVETQYF,TGTGCCAGCAGACCGGGACTAGCGGTAGAGACCCAGTACTTC
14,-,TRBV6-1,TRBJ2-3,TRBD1,CASRGGQGKDTQYF,TGTGCCAGCAGGGGTGGACAGGGCAAAGATACGCAGTATTTT
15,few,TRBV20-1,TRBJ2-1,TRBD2,CSAEGLAGTYNEQFF,TGCAGTGCGGAGGGACTAGCGGGAACCTACAATGAGCAGTTCTTC
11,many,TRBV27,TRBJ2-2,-,CASRYGGELFF,TGTGCCAGCAGATATGGGGGGGAGCTGTTTTTT
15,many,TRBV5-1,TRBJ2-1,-,CASSSLAGTHNEQFF,TGCGCCAGCAGCTCCCTCGCGGGAACCCACAATGAGCAGTTCTTC
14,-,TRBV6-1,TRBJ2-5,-,CASSEADGRKTQYF,TGTGCCAGCAGTGAAGCTGATGGGAGGAAGACCCAGTACTTC
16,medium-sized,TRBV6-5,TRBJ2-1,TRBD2,CASRLMTSGGYNEQFF,TGTGCCAGCAGATTGATGACTAGCGGGGGGTACAATGAGCAGTTCTTC
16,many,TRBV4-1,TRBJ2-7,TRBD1,CASSQVGGQGAHEQYF,TGCGCCAGCAGCCAAGTTGGGGGACAGGGGGCCCACGAGCAGTACTTC
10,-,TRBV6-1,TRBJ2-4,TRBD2,CASGDYEQYF,TGTGCCAGCGGGGACTATGAGCAGTACTTC
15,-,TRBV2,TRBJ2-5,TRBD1,CASTGTGQGQETQYF,TGTGCCAGCACGGGGACAGGGCAGGGCCAAGAGACCCAGTACTTC